This entry features one TCR beta chain sequence. Its antigen is unidentified. Per germline, CDR1 MNHEY and CDR2 SVGAGI. The CDR3 sequence is 13 residues long. V was shortened by 3 bases and J by 7 bases, with 12 bases between the two germline ends. About 100,000 TCR templates underwent assay in each sample. The assay was immunoSEQ multiplex PCR, and TCRdb's table has in-frame clones only and misses some. The data show around 87,000 clones, over 80% seen once. The record originates from a study of siplizumab effects on memory and regulatory T cells. Study outcomes and limitations: Where siplizumab was present, mappable alloreactive CD4+ clones averaged around 69% Treg-derived, compared with less than 35% in controls. Naive T cells apparently outstripped memory cells in diversity and seemed major alloresponse contributors.

The source is a human donor in good health. Sequencing was carried out using CD4+ T cells sorted from blood. V usage is TRBV6-5 and J usage is TRBJ1-2; weak D call: TRBD1 (6 bases). CDR3 amino acids: CASSYRVGGGYTF. For the CDR3, the DNA is TGTGCCAGCAGTTATAGGGTAGGGGGTGGCTACACCTTC.